A single TCR beta chain is shown here with its context. This clonotype has a count of ten or more. Its antigen has not been determined. Base qualities are not provided; no much larger clone lies one nucleotide away. The sample is drawn from a study of human T cells and chemical hapten exposure listed by TCRdb under 2021. Study-level background: For sensitization, 2% DPC in acetone was applied to a roughly 2 cm by roughly 2 cm area of upper inner arm skin. Weekly therapeutic DPC doses were additionally applied to the scalp of patients throughout the roughly 23-week study period. Patch testing on the upper back used Finn chambers containing 0.01% DPC, with scoring done after 6 days according to International Contact Dermatitis Research Group standards. The patient cohort, mostly female, included alopecia areata with under or over 50% scalp involvement, alopecia totalis and alopecia universalis. Libraries were combined into a pool for sequencing, and differences in TCR yield between samples came mainly from small differences in library volumes within the pool. The study tracked peripheral blood TCR repertoire changes in vivo during primary and secondary sensitization to the hapten diphenylcyclopropenone (DPC) in alopecia patients. Blood samples were taken from patients before sensitization (week 0) and then at 2, 6 and about 24 weeks after DPC sensitization. Nearly 30 alopecia patients provided blood for TCR sequencing at one to four time points (pre-sensitization, 2, 6 and 24 weeks). What the authors observed across the whole study: No change with DPC sensitization was found in the number of TCRs above 1 in 1000 frequency, and no evidence of global repertoire structure alterations was found. Because all patients had alopecia, a presumed autoimmune disease, the immune response of the patients might differ from that of healthy individuals. Compared with pre-sensitization or healthy control sets, expanded TCRs formed significantly more large CDR3 similarity clusters, which is consistent with antigen-driven responses. Patch test score was positively correlated with the number of PT1 expanded TCRs, with significance at thresholds 8, 16 and 32 but not at 4. After repeated subsampling, changes were observed in the strength of the expansion versus patch-test correlation and in the threshold at which the correlation became significant.

V is pared back by 6 bases and J by 1 base, with 13 bases lying between the germline termini. The germline V gene yields MNHNS for CDR1 and SASEGT for CDR2. The cysteine opens and the phenylalanine closes a CDR3 of 15 amino acids. This entry keeps only the CDR3 DNA: 45 bases, framed from base 1. The method behind the library was RACE. Sequencing was performed on a NextSeq 500. During library preparation, unique molecular identifiers were attached to individual cDNA molecules so that TCRs could be counted in a quantitative, reproducible way. Both TCR alpha and TCR beta chains were sequenced from each blood RNA sample. From the authors' description of their analysis: The median number of TCRs per sample was some 100,000, ranging from about 23,224 to 700,000. The Decombinator software suite was used to annotate the V, J and CDR3 of the TCR reads. To make PS versus PT1 abundance plots, every sample was subsampled to the same number of TCRs (28,000). Expanded TCRs were defined as absent before sensitization and observed at least eight times at the 2-week time point. The public reads were reprocessed in TCRdb via fastp at Q25 and MiXCR, keeping in-frame beta chains. Rows with a matching CDR3 protein are joined into one entry that keeps the most common DNA and genes. TCRdb's processing, not the authors', yielded these V and J calls. Recorded for this sample are about 120,000 distinct CDR3 sequences; about 13% of them occurred a single time. Approximately 3% of the sample belongs to the ten largest clones.

The meaning of the sample's time point label: pre-sensitization, week 0. The sample's treatment or condition label, decoded: therapeutic diphenylcyclopropenone sensitization with weekly scalp DPC. At each patch-test visit, blood was drawn before the patch test was applied. Patients were eligible if aged 18 to 70, diagnosed with alopecia and judged suitable for DPC therapy, and pregnant patients were excluded. Total RNA was extracted from unfractionated whole blood that had been collected in Tempus Blood RNA tubes. Here the chain combines TRBV6-1 and TRBJ2-1; TRBD2 could be the D gene, as 5 bases match. Sequences were derived from whole blood, sampled in connection with sensitization to the hapten diphenylcyclopropenone (DPC). This TCR was sampled from a woman under 30 with alopecia areata. Some clones in this sample may be carry-over from other donors' samples. The sequence in DNA is TGTGCCAGCAGGACTAAGGGTTTTTCCTACAATGAGCAGTTCTTC. It encodes CASRTKGFSYNEQFF.